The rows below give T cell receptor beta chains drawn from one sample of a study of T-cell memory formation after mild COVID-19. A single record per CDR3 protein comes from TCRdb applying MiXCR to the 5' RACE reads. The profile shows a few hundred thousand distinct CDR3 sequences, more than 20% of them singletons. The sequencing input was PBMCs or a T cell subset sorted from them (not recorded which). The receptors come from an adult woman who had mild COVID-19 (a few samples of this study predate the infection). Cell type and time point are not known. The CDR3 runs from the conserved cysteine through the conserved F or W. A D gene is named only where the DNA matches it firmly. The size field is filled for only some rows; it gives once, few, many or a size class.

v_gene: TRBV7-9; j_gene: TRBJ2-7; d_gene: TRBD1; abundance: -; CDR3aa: CASSQGQELPYEQYF; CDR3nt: TGTGCCAGCAGCCAGGGACAGGAACTACCCTACGAGCAGTACTTC
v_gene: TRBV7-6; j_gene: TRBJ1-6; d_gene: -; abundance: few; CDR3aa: CASSSSGTPYSPLHF; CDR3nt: TGTGCCAGCAGCTCATCCGGGACACCTTATTCACCCCTCCACTTT
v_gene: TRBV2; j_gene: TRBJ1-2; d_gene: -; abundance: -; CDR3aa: CASSHRAFNYGYTF; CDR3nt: TGTGCCAGCAGCCACAGGGCTTTCAACTATGGCTACACCTTC
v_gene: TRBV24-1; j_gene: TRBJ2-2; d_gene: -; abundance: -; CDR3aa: CATSDLASRYENTGELFF; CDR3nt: TGTGCCACCAGTGATTTGGCCTCGCGGTACGAGAACACCGGGGAGCTGTTTTTT
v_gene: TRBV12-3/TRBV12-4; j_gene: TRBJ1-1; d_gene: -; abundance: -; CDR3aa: CASSPRMMNTEAFF; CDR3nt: TGTGCCAGCAGCCCCCGGATGATGAACACTGAAGCTTTCTTT
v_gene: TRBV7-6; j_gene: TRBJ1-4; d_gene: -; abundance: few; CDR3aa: CASSSGEQELFF; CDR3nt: TGTGCCAGCAGCTCGGGGGAACAGGAACTGTTTTTT
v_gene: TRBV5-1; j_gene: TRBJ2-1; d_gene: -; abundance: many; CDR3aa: CASSLAARTSYNEQFF; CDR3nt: TGCGCCAGCAGCTTGGCAGCGAGGACCTCCTACAATGAGCAGTTCTTC
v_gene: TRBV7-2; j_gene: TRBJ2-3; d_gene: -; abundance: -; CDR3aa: CASSFGGYGDTQYF; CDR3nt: TGTGCCAGCAGCTTCGGAGGGTACGGAGATACGCAGTATTTT
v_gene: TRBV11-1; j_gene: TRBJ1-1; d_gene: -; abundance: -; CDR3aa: CASSEDRNTEAFF; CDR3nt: TGTGCCAGCAGCGAGGACAGGAACACTGAAGCTTTCTTT
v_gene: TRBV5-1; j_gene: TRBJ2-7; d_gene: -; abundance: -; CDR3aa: CASSRSGQAYEQYF; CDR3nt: TGCGCCAGCAGCCGCTCCGGGCAGGCCTACGAGCAGTACTTC
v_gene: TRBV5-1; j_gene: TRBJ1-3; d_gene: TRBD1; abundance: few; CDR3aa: CASSLGQGALDTIYF; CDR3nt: TGCGCCAGCAGCTTGGGACAGGGCGCGTTGGACACCATATATTTT
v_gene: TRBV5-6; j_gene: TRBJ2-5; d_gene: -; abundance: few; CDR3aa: CASSLDRQETQYF; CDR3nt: TGTGCCAGCAGCTTGGACCGCCAAGAGACCCAGTACTTC
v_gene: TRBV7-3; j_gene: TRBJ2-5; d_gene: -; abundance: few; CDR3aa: CASSNWGVRETQYF; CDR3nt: TGTGCCAGCAGCAATTGGGGGGTGCGAGAGACCCAGTACTTC
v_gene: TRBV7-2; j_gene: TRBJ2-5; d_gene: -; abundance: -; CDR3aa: CASRVLSKETQYF; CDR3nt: TGTGCCAGCAGGGTCCTTAGCAAAGAGACCCAGTACTTC
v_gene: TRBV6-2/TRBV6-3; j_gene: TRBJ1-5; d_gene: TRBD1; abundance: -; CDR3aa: CASSYEMSTGRNQPQHF; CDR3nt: TGTGCCAGCAGTTACGAGATGTCGACAGGGCGGAATCAGCCCCAGCATTTT
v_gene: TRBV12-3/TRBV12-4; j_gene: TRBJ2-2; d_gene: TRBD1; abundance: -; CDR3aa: CASSRDRGIANTGELFF; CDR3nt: TGTGCCAGCAGTCGGGACAGGGGGATCGCGAACACCGGGGAGCTGTTTTTT
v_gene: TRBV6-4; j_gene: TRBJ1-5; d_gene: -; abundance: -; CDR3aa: CASSDSRTWLLNQPQHF; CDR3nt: TGTGCCAGCAGTGACTCGAGAACGTGGCTACTTAATCAGCCCCAGCATTTT
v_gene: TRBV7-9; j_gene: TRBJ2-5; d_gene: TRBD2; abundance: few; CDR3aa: CASSSTPGLAETQYF; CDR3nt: TGTGCCAGCAGCTCCACACCTGGACTAGCCGAGACCCAGTACTTC
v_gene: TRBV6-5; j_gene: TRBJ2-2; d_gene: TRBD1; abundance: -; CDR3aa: CASRLPGQGHTGELFF; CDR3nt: TGTGCCAGCAGGCTACCGGGACAGGGGCACACCGGGGAGCTGTTTTTT
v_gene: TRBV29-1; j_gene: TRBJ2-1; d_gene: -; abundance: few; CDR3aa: CSLQLTEQFF; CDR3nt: TGCAGCCTACAACTCACTGAGCAGTTCTTC
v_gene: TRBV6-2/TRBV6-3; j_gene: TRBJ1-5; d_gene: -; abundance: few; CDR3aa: CASSYSSVNQPQHF; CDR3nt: TGTGCCAGCAGTTACAGCTCCGTGAATCAGCCCCAGCATTTT
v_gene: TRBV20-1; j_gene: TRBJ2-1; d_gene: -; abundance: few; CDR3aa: CSARNRRTFEQFF; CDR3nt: TGCAGTGCTAGGAACAGGAGGACGTTCGAGCAGTTCTTC
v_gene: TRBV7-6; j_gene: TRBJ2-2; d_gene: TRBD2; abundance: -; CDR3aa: CASSLTSGGQGELFF; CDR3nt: TGTGCCAGCAGCTTAACTAGCGGCGGGCAGGGGGAGCTGTTTTTT
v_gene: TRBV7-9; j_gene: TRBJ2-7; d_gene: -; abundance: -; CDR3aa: CASSPAGGRQVWQGEQYF; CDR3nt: TGTGCCAGCAGCCCAGCCGGGGGGCGACAGGTGTGGCAGGGGGAGCAGTACTTC
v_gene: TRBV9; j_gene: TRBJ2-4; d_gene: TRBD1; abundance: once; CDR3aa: CASSVDRDNIQYF; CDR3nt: TGTGCCAGCAGCGTGGACAGGGACAACATTCAGTACTTC
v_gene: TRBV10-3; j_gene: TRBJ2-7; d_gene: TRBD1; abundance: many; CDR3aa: CAISEGQGRIYEQYF; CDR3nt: TGTGCCATCAGTGAAGGACAGGGAAGGATCTACGAGCAGTACTTC
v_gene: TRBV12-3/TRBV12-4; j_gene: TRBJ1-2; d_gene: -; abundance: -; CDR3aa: CASSPRQVYGYTF; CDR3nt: TGTGCCAGCAGCCCGCGGCAGGTCTATGGCTACACCTTC
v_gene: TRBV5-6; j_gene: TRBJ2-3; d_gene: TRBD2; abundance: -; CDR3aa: CASSLSGGLGDTQYF; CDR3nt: TGTGCCAGCAGCTTAAGCGGGGGGCTTGGAGATACGCAGTATTTT
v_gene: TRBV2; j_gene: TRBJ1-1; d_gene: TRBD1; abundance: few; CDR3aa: CASTRTGANTEAFF; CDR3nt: TGTGCCAGCACCCGGACAGGGGCGAACACTGAAGCTTTCTTT
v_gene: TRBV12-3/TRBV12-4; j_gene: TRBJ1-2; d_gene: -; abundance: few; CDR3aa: CASSFRGVGYGYTF; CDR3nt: TGTGCCAGCAGTTTTAGGGGGGTTGGCTATGGCTACACCTTC
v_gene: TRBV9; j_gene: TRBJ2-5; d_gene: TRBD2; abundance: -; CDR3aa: CASSVAAGGRETQYF; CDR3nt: TGTGCCAGCAGCGTAGCGGCGGGGGGTCGCGAGACCCAGTACTTC
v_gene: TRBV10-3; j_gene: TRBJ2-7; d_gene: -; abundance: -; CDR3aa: CAISDNPSYEQYF; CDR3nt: TGTGCCATCAGTGATAACCCCTCCTACGAGCAGTACTTC
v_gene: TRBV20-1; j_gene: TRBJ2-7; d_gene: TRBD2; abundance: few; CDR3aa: CSARDIGRALSYEQYF; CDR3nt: TGCAGTGCTAGAGATATAGGGAGGGCCTTATCCTACGAGCAGTACTTC
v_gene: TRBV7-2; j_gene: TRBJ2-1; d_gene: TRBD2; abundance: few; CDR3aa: CASKGTSGSYNEQFF; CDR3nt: TGTGCCAGCAAAGGGACTAGCGGGTCCTACAATGAGCAGTTCTTC
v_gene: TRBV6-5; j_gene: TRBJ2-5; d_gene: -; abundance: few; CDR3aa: CASSRGWQQETQYF; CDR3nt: TGTGCCAGCAGCCGAGGTTGGCAGCAAGAGACCCAGTACTTC
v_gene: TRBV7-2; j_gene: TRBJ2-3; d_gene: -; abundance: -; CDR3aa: CASSPRTRSSTDTQYF; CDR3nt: TGTGCCAGCAGCCCCAGGACTCGCTCTAGCACAGATACGCAGTATTTT
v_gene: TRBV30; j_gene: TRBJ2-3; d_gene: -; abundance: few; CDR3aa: CAWSAGSFTDTQYF; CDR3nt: TGTGCCTGGAGTGCAGGGTCCTTCACAGATACGCAGTATTTT
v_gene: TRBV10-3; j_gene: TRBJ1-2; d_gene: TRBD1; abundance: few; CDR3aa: CAITGTGGNYGYTF; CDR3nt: TGTGCCATCACCGGGACAGGAGGTAACTATGGCTACACCTTC
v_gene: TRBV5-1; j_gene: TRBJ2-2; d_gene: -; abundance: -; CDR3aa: CASSPWGVVTGELFF; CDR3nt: TGCGCCAGCAGCCCCTGGGGGGTAGTCACCGGGGAGCTGTTTTTT
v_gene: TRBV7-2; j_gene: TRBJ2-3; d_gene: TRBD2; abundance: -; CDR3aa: CASSPQVAGATDTQYF; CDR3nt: TGTGCCAGCAGCCCTCAAGTAGCGGGGGCCACAGATACGCAGTATTTT
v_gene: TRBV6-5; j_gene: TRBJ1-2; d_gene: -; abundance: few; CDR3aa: CASSYSSGLYGYTF; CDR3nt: TGTGCCAGCAGTTACTCGTCAGGGCTCTATGGCTACACCTTC
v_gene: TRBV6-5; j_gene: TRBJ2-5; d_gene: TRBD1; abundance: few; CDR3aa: CASSYDRAKETQYF; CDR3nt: TGTGCCAGCAGTTACGACAGGGCTAAAGAGACCCAGTACTTC
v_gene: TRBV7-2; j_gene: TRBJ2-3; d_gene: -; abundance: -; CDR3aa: CASSLKDSSTDTQYF; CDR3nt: TGTGCCAGCAGCTTAAAGGACTCTAGCACAGATACGCAGTATTTT
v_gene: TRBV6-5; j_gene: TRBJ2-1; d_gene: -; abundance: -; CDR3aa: CASSWSRRGDNEQFF; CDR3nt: TGTGCCAGCAGTTGGTCTCGGAGGGGGGACAATGAGCAGTTCTTC
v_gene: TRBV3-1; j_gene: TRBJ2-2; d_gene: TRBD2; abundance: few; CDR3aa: CASKRTSAAGELFF; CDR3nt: TGTGCCAGCAAGAGGACTAGCGCAGCCGGGGAGCTGTTTTTT
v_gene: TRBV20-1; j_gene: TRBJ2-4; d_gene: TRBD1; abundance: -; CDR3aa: CSAVTPRNQGEAKNIQYF; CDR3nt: TGCAGTGCTGTGACCCCCCGGAATCAGGGGGAAGCCAAAAACATTCAGTACTTC
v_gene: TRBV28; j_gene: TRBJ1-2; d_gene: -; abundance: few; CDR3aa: CASSLRYGYTF; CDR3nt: TGTGCCAGCAGTTTACGTTATGGCTACACCTTC
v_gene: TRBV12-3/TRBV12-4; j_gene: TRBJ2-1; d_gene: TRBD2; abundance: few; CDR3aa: CASSPRGAGGWNEQFF; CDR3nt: TGTGCCAGCAGTCCCCGGGGAGCGGGGGGATGGAATGAGCAGTTCTTC
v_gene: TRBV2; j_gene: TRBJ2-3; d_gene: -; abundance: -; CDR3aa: CAPREHPTDTQYF; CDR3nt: TGTGCCCCCCGGGAGCACCCCACAGATACGCAGTATTTT
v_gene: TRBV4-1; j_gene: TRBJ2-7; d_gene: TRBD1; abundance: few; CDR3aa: CASSQVGQGQYRYEQYF; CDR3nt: TGCGCCAGCAGCCAAGTGGGACAGGGCCAATACCGATACGAGCAGTACTTC
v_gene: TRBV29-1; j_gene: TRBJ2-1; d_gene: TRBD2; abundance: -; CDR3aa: CSVVVGLAGGPLLYNEQFF; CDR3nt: TGCAGCGTTGTGGTGGGTTTAGCGGGAGGGCCCCTGTTGTACAATGAGCAGTTCTTC
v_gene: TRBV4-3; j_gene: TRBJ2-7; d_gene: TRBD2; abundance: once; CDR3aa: CASSQATSGRASYEQYF; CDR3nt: TGCGCCAGCAGCCAAGCAACTAGCGGGAGGGCATCCTACGAGCAGTACTTC
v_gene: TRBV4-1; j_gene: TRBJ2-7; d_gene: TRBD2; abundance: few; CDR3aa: CASSQEGGTYEQYF; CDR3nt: TGCGCCAGCAGCCAAGAGGGGGGGACCTACGAGCAGTACTTC
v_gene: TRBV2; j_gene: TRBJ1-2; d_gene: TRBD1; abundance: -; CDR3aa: CASSSTTGTAYGYTF; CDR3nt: TGTGCCAGCAGTTCGACTACCGGGACAGCCTATGGCTACACCTTC